The 17 T cell receptor beta chains listed next were all sequenced from one sample in a study of blood T cell repertoires in COVID-19. The table came from immunoSEQ multiplex PCR; TCRdb's copy has only in-frame clones and leaves some out. The sample contains 250,000 to 350,000 clones, about 90% of which appear only once. Specimen: peripheral blood. The source is a woman aged 45-65 years with COVID-19, enrolled during active disease.

In regard to this clone: Compared with germline, one end of the junction differs, possibly owing to a read error. The V and J genes are TRBV28 and TRBJ2-1, with 10 nucleotides matching TRBD2. The CDR3 is 15 amino acids. Per germline, CDR1 MDHEN and CDR2 SYDVKM. CDR3 loop: CASNLPGLAFNEQFF. CDR3 DNA sequence: TGTGCCAGCAATTTACCGGGACTAGCGTTTAATGAGCAGTTCTTC.

This clone was observed a handful of times. J is TRBJ2-5 and V is TRBV21-1; the D call of TRBD2 is as the table states it, not checked on the DNA. TRBV21-1 is termed a pseudogene. The CDR3 has 15 amino acids. The CDR3 nucleotides are TGTGCCAGCAGCAAAGGGGAGCGGGAGGGCGAGACCCAGTACTTC. Translation: CASSKGEREGETQYF.

The chain uses TRBV14 and TRBJ2-2; 9 bases align to TRBD1. The CDR3 contains 17 residues. The germline CDR1 and CDR2 sequences are SGHDN and FVKESK. Trimming at V came to 4 bases and at J to 2 bases, leaving 8 bases not matched to a gene. CDR3 loop: CASSPHWTGVNTGELFF. In nucleotides, the CDR3 is TGTGCCAGCAGCCCCCACTGGACAGGGGTAAACACCGGGGAGCTGTTTTTT.

The DNA for the CDR3 is TGTGCCTGGAGTGTATCGGTGAGGTCGGCTTTCTTT. As protein: CAWSVSVRSAFF. The chain joins TRBV30 to TRBJ1-1, with D uncertain. The germline V gene encodes CDR1 GTSNPN and CDR2 SVGIG (reference sequence). The CDR3 contains 12 residues. Trimming pared 0 bases from V and 11 bases from J, leaving 13 bases between. The whole variable domain, remainder taken from reference TRBV30 and TRBJ1-1, is SQTIHQWPATLVQPVGSPLSLECTVEGTSNPNLYWYRQAAGRGLQLLFYSVGIGQISSEVPQNLSASRPQDRQFILSSKKLLLSDSGFYLCAWSVSVRSAFFGQGTRLTVV.

The V call is TRBV2, the J call TRBJ2-5; D perhaps matches TRBD2 (6 bases). Germline V gene sequence: CDR1 SNHLY, CDR2 FYNNEI. V lost 4 bases and J 7 bases, leaving 16 bases between the germline ends. CDR3 length equals 14 residues. CDR3: CASSGRRGLGTQYF. The CDR3 bases are TGTGCCAGCAGTGGGAGGCGGGGACTTGGGACCCAGTACTTC.

The genes are TRBV18 and TRBJ2-7, with 12 nucleotides matching TRBD1. The ends lost 3 bases at V and 7 bases at J; junction bases unmatched: 7. Per germline, CDR1 KGHSH and CDR2 LQKENI. The CDR3 spans 15 residues. The CDR3, as DNA: TGTGCCAGCTCACCCCCGGGACAGGGGGCGCGTGAGCAGTACTTC. The encoded protein is CASSPPGQGAREQYF.

The V and J genes are TRBV5-5 and TRBJ2-1; 8 bases match TRBD2. The CDR3 extends over 14 amino acids. Germline CDR1 and CDR2: SGHKS and YYEKEE (reference sequence). Trimming removed 3 bases from V and 9 bases from J; junction bases left unmatched: 8. The CDR3 is CASSSAGGEGEQFF. CDR3 DNA sequence: TGTGCCAGCAGCTCGGCGGGGGGCGAGGGTGAGCAGTTCTTC. The variable domain in full, with the rest retrieved from reference TRBV5-5 and TRBJ2-1, is DAGVTQSPTHLIKTRGQQVTLRCSPISGHKSVSWYQQVLGQGPQFIFQYYEKEERGRGNFPDRFSARQFPNYSSELNVNALLLGDSALYLCASSSAGGEGEQFFGPGTRLTVL.

The gene calls are TRBV29-1 and TRBJ2-5; D uncertain. The CDR3 loop spans 12 amino acids. Germline assignment: CDR1 SQVTM and CDR2 ANQGSEA. V gave up 1 base and J gave up 3 bases, with 6 bases separating them. In DNA, the CDR3 is TGCAGCGTTGAAGCCCTTGAAGAGACCCAGTACTTC. Protein sequence: CSVEALEETQYF.

The rearrangement links TRBV3-1 (or the pseudogene TRBV3-2) to TRBJ2-1; D gene uncertain. V was pared by 1 base and J by 5 bases, with 6 bases between. CDR3 length equals 13 residues. Germline CDR1 LGHDT, CDR2 YNNKEL (reference sequence). The CDR3 sequence: CASSQGHNNEQFF. CDR3 coding DNA: TGTGCCAGCAGCCAAGGACATAACAATGAGCAGTTCTTC.

The chain recombines TRBV5-4 with TRBJ2-7, with 8 positions matching TRBD2. Germline V gene lookup returns CDR1 SGHNT and CDR2 YYREEE (reference sequence). V was pared by 0 bases and J by 3 bases, with 5 bases of the junction left unmatched. This CDR3 comprises 15 residues. In DNA form, the CDR3 reads TGTGCCAGCAGCTTGGGTAGCGGGGCAAACTACGAGCAGTACTTC. The encoded protein is CASSLGSGANYEQYF.

V usage is TRBV19 and J usage is TRBJ2-2, with 9 positions matching TRBD1. V lost 7 bases and J lost 5; bases outside the gene matches: 8. The CDR3 has 15 amino acids. In germline, CDR1 is LNHDA, CDR2 SQIVND (reference sequence). Here the CDR3 reads CASTWDRERTGELFF. Here the CDR3 DNA reads TGTGCCAGTACCTGGGACAGGGAGAGAACCGGGGAGCTGTTTTTT.

The chain uses TRBV2 and TRBJ1-2; perhaps TRBD1 as D (5 bases). V lost 7 bases, J lost 5 bases, and 8 bases lay in between. CDR3 length: 11 residues. CDR1 is SNHLY and CDR2 is FYNNEI in the germline V gene. CDR3: CASNRGYGYTF. CDR3 bases: TGTGCCAGCAATCGGGGGTATGGCTACACCTTC. The full variable domain, rest sourced from reference TRBV2 and TRBJ1-2, is EPEVTQTPSHQVTQMGQEVILRCVPISNHLYFYWYRQILGQKVEFLVSFYNNEISEKSEIFDDQFSVERPDGSNFTLKIRSTKLEDSAMYFCASNRGYGYTFGSGTRLTVV.

About this clone: This specimen includes other DNA sequences encoding the same CDR3. The V call is TRBV6-5, the J call TRBJ2-7; 10 bases agree with TRBD2. V trimming: 6 bases; J trimming: 0 bases; junction bases outside the gene matches: 2. This CDR3 contains 14 residues. CDR1 and CDR2 from the germline V gene are MNHEY and SVGAGI. The CDR3 DNA reads TGTGCCAGCAGCCGGACTAGCGGCTCCTACGAGCAGTACTTC. Translating it yields CASSRTSGSYEQYF.

The chain joins TRBV14 to TRBJ2-2; TRBD1 aligns across 7 bases. The CDR3 runs 17 residues. Unmatched junction bases numbered 13, after V lost 1 base and J lost 8 bases. Germline CDR1 reads SGHDN; CDR2 reads FVKESK. CDR3 in DNA: TGTGCCAGCAGCCAAGGGCTGGGACAGTCTCTCAGGGGGGAGCTGTTTTTT. This gives the protein CASSQGLGQSLRGELFF.

This rearrangement joins TRBV6-5 to TRBJ1-1, with D possibly matching TRBD1 (5 bases). The germline V gene has CDR1 MNHEY and CDR2 SVGAGI. The germline V and J ends were trimmed by 4 bases and 1 base, with 10 bases remaining between them. The CDR3 has 14 residues. DNA of the CDR3: TGTGCCAGCAGTTCCAGGGCGGCGAACACTGAAGCTTTCTTT. Protein sequence: CASSSRAANTEAFF.

This chain links TRBV6-5 with TRBJ2-4; no definite D call. This CDR3 comprises 13 residues. From germline, CDR1 is MNHEY and CDR2 SVGAGI. The V end was cut by 8 bases, the J end by 8 bases, with 16 bases between. CDR3 nucleotides: TGTGCCAGCCGGTTAGGATTGGGCGACATTCAGTACTTC. Residues: CASRLGLGDIQYF.

The sample holds a few counts of this clone. The CDR3 is CASSLITDYGYTF. In DNA form, the CDR3 reads TGTGCCAGCAGCTTAATTACAGACTATGGCTACACCTTC. The rearrangement joins TRBV7-8 to TRBJ1-2; D not resolved. The CDR3 loop spans 13 amino acids. CDR1 is SGHVS, CDR2 FQNEAQ, per germline. V lost 2 bases and J lost 3, with 7 bases in between. The variable domain in full, with the rest retrieved from reference TRBV7-8 and TRBJ1-2, is GAGVSQSPRYKVAKRGQDVALRCDPISGHVSLFWYQQALGQGPEFLTYFQNEAQLDKSGLPSDRFFAERPEGSVSTLKIQRTQQEDSAVYLCASSLITDYGYTFGSGTRLTVV.